The next 29 T cell receptor beta chains were all read from a single sample in a study of a mutant IDH1 vaccine in newly diagnosed glioma. This table comes from immunoSEQ multiplex PCR, and its TCRdb copy is limited to in-frame clones, with some not included. This sample has roughly 71,000 clones, with 80% to 90% found just once. Regarding time point: baseline, week 1 (first vaccination visit). Described treatment: pre-vaccination baseline after standard-of-care therapy. The sequencing used PBMCs, collected from a glioma patient treated with radiotherapy, temozolomide or both. The receptors come from a man younger than 45 with glioma.

The V and J genes are TRBV7-9 and TRBJ1-5, with D perhaps TRBD1 (6 bases). In germline, CDR1 is SEHNR, CDR2 FQNEAQ (reference sequence). Between the trimmed V and J ends, which lost 5 bases and 10 bases, there was a span of 12 bases. The CDR3 spans 12 residues. The CDR3 reads CASSPQGPPQHF. CDR3 nucleotides: TGTGCCAGCAGCCCACAGGGACCTCCCCAGCATTTT. Filled out from reference TRBV7-9 and TRBJ1-5, the complete variable domain reads DTGVSQNPRHKITKRGQNVTFRCDPISEHNRLYWYRQTLGQGPEFLTYFQNEAQLEKSRLLSDRFSAERPKGSFSTLEIQRTEQGDSAMYLCASSPQGPPQHFGDGTRLSIL.

The chain couples TRBV4-1 to TRBJ2-3; 8 bases line up with TRBD1. The trim removed 5 bases at V and 0 bases at J, leaving 7 bases unmatched. The CDR3 sequence is 16 residues long. Looked up from germline, CDR1 is MGHRA and CDR2 is YSYEKL. CDR3 bases: TGCGCCAGCAGCGAAACAGGGGGGTCGAGCACAGATACGCAGTATTTT. The encoded protein is CASSETGGSSTDTQYF.

J is TRBJ1-1 and V is TRBV10-3; no reliable D call. V lost 11 bases and J lost 1, with 14 bases in between. The length of the CDR3 is 13 residues. Per germline, CDR1 ENHRY and CDR2 SYGVKD. CDR3 DNA: TGTGCCCAACGGAGGTGGGAGAACACTGAAGCTTTCTTT. Protein product: CAQRRWENTEAFF.

The chain employs TRBV15 and TRBJ2-5; no clear D gene. V dropped 5 bases and J dropped 5 bases, with 9 bases sitting between them. Germline CDR1 LNHNV, CDR2 YYDKDF (reference sequence). This CDR3 spans 12 amino acids. CDR3: CATSPPRETQYF. The CDR3 nucleotides read TGTGCCACCAGCCCCCCCCGGGAGACCCAGTACTTC. Complete variable domain (other parts from reference TRBV15 and TRBJ2-5): DAMVIQNPRYQVTQFGKPVTLSCSQTLNHNVMYWYQQKSSQAPKLLFHYYDKDFNNEADTPDNFQSRRPNTSFCFLDIRSPGLGDTAMYLCATSPPRETQYFGPGTRLLVL.

This chain links TRBV4-2 with TRBJ1-5; a possible D gene is TRBD1 (5 bases). CDR3 length equals 15 residues. V was cut by 0 bases and J by 9 bases, with 15 bases left in between. From germline, CDR1 is LGHNA and CDR2 YNFKEQ. CDR3 nucleotides: TGTGCCAGCAGCCAAGATAGACTTAAGGGGACGCCCCAGCATTTT. Its translation: CASSQDRLKGTPQHF.

The chain links TRBV7-9 to TRBJ2-5; D perhaps matches TRBD2 (5 bases). Germline CDR1 SEHNR, CDR2 FQNEAQ (reference sequence). Trimming removed 0 bases at V and 1 base at J, with 12 bases between. The CDR3 consists of 16 residues. CDR3 amino acids: CASSLAGAAFQETQYF. The CDR3 DNA reads TGTGCCAGCAGCTTAGCGGGAGCGGCCTTCCAAGAGACCCAGTACTTC.

Comment on this clone: The same CDR3 also results from other DNA sequences found in this sample. This chain joins TRBV7-9 and TRBJ1-3; D gene uncertain. Looked up from germline, CDR1 is SEHNR and CDR2 is FQNEAQ (reference sequence). Trimming took 2 bases from V and 4 from J, leaving 3 bases between them. This CDR3 is built from 12 residues. CDR3 coding DNA: TGTGCCAGCAGCTTACAGGGAAACACCATATATTTT. Translating gives CASSLQGNTIYF.

The chain couples TRBV2 to TRBJ1-5; 9 bases are shared with TRBD1. The CDR3 runs 14 residues. Germline-derived CDR1 and CDR2 are SNHLY and FYNNEI. The V gene end was trimmed by 8 bases and the J gene end by 4 bases; junction bases not matched to a gene: 6. The CDR3 DNA follows: TGTGCCAGCGAAAGGGGACAGGGAAATCAGCCCCAGCATTTT. Amino acids: CASERGQGNQPQHF.

With respect to this clone: One end of the junction is discordant with germline, which a read error may explain. The chain joins TRBV5-1 to TRBJ1-5, with D perhaps matching TRBD1 (6 bases). CDR1 and CDR2 from the germline V gene are SGHRS and YFSETQ. This CDR3 region has 16 residues. This CDR3 is CASSLAPGAQHQPQHF. The CDR3 DNA is TGTGCCAGCAGCTTGGCCCCGGGGGCCCAGCATCAGCCCCAGCATTTT.

The chain links TRBV19 to TRBJ2-3; D unclear. The germline V and J ends were trimmed by 4 bases and 4 bases, with 12 bases remaining between them. The CDR3 runs to 14 residues. The germline gives CDR1 LNHDA, CDR2 SQIVND (reference sequence). In DNA, the CDR3 is TGTGCCAGTAGTAGATCCAGTATCCCAGATACGCAGTATTTT. Protein product: CASSRSSIPDTQYF.

The rearrangement links TRBV13 to TRBJ2-3; D unclear. CDR3 length equals 16 residues. V was cut by 5 bases and J by 1 base, with 16 bases left in between. CDR1 is PRHDT and CDR2 is FYEKMQ in the germline V gene (reference sequence). CDR3: CASSLDGPTGTDTQYF. DNA for the CDR3: TGTGCCAGCAGCCTAGACGGTCCAACGGGCACAGATACGCAGTATTTT.

This chain uses TRBV11-2 with TRBJ2-7; D call uncertain. This CDR3 has 15 residues. Germline values: CDR1 SGHAT, CDR2 FQNNGV. V gave up 0 bases and J gave up 5 bases, with 14 bases separating them. Here the CDR3 DNA reads TGTGCCAGCAGCTTAGAAGTGGTTGGTAGAAACGAGCAGTACTTC. As protein: CASSLEVVGRNEQYF.

This CDR3 is CAWSAVTYEQYF. The CDR3 DNA reads as TGTGCCTGGAGTGCAGTAACCTACGAGCAGTACTTC. The rearrangement joins TRBV30 to TRBJ2-7; D is unclear. CDR3 length: 12 residues. The germline CDR1 and CDR2 sequences are GTSNPN and SVGIG (reference sequence). Trimming pared 1 base from V and 2 bases from J, leaving 6 bases between.

This clone was seen just once. This chain links TRBV11-2 with TRBJ2-2, with 8 bases identical to TRBD1. The junction had 4 bases not matched to a gene; V was cut back by 5 bases and J by 5 bases. This CDR3 has 14 residues. Germline V CDR1 and CDR2: SGHAT, FQNNGV. This CDR3 reads CASSTGQGTGELFF. The DNA of the CDR3 is TGTGCCAGCAGCACCGGACAGGGAACCGGGGAGCTGTTTTTT.

Worth noting for this clone: Distinct nucleotide sequences in the sample also encode this CDR3. The chain couples TRBV6-5 to TRBJ1-3, with D maybe TRBD1 (5 bases). V was pared by 0 bases and J by 0 bases, with 6 bases between. This CDR3 has 15 residues. Germline V CDR1 and CDR2: MNHEY, SVGAGI. CDR3 DNA sequence: TGTGCCAGCAGTTACTCTGGGGGCTCTGGAAACACCATATATTTT. Encoded protein: CASSYSGGSGNTIYF.

This chain joins TRBV19 and TRBJ2-7; no reliable D call. Germline values: CDR1 LNHDA, CDR2 SQIVND (reference sequence). The CDR3 consists of 13 residues. Deletions cut 5 bases from V and 2 bases from J, with 10 bases between. CDR3 nucleotide sequence: TGTGCCAGTAGTGTCGGGTATCCCTACGAGCAGTACTTC. Translating gives CASSVGYPYEQYF.

The rearrangement links TRBV7-9 to TRBJ1-3; D gene unclear. Trimming took off 0 bases at V and 4 bases at J, with 13 bases between the two ends. The CDR3 extends over 16 amino acids. Germline V gene lookup returns CDR1 SEHNR and CDR2 FQNEAQ (reference sequence). CDR3 protein: CASSLAASVGGNTIYF. DNA of the CDR3: TGTGCCAGCAGCTTAGCGGCCAGCGTGGGGGGAAACACCATATATTTT.

The CDR3 loop is CASMGTGYSSGANVLTF. The CDR3 region has the DNA TGTGCCAGCATGGGGACAGGGTATAGCTCTGGGGCCAACGTCCTGACTTTC. This sequence joins TRBV27 and TRBJ2-6; TRBD1 matches 9 bases. Germline V lookup: CDR1 MNHEY, CDR2 SMNVEV (reference sequence). J lost 0 bases, V lost 7 bases, and 7 bases had no gene match. This CDR3 region has 17 residues. The full variable domain, completed using reference TRBV27 and TRBJ2-6, is EAQVTQNPRYLITVTGKKLTVTCSQNMNHEYMSWYRQDPGLGLRQIYYSMNVEVTDKGDVPEGYKVSRKEKRNFPLILESPSPNQTSLYFCASMGTGYSSGANVLTFGAGSRLTVL.

The CDR3: CALWTAQGDYGYTF. The CDR3 region has the DNA TGTGCCCTATGGACGGCACAGGGGGACTATGGCTACACCTTC. The chain carries TRBV6-6 and TRBJ1-2; TRBD1 matches at 8 bases. Germline V gene sequence: CDR1 MNHNY, CDR2 SVGAGI (reference sequence). The CDR3 contains 14 residues. With 11 bases clipped from V and 3 bases from J, the junction kept 11 bases outside the gene matches.

The rearrangement uses TRBV5-1 and TRBJ1-3, with a possible D match to TRBD1 (5 bases). The length of the CDR3 is 13 residues. The germline V and J ends were trimmed by 5 bases and 4 bases, with 10 bases remaining between them. CDR1 and CDR2 from the germline V gene are SGHRS and YFSETQ. CDR3 sequence: CASRGQKGNTIYF. CDR3 DNA: TGCGCCAGCAGGGGGCAGAAAGGAAACACCATATATTTT.

The rearrangement uses TRBV7-9 and TRBJ1-4, with D unresolved. Trimming pared 0 bases from V and 8 bases from J, leaving 16 bases between. The length of the CDR3 is 16 residues. Germline assignment: CDR1 SEHNR and CDR2 FQNEAQ (reference sequence). CDR3 sequence reads: CASSLALDLRREKLFF. The CDR3 coding sequence is TGTGCCAGCAGCTTAGCGTTGGATTTGCGACGGGAAAAACTGTTTTTT.

The chain carries TRBV7-9 and TRBJ1-2; possibly TRBD1 for D (6 bases). V lost 5 bases and J lost 4, with 11 bases in between. Germline values: CDR1 SEHNR, CDR2 FQNEAQ (reference sequence). This CDR3 is 13 amino acids long. CDR3 residues: CASSPRGAYGYTF. CDR3 DNA: TGTGCCAGCAGCCCCAGGGGAGCCTATGGCTACACCTTC.

V is TRBV27 and J is TRBJ1-1, with TRBD1 as a possible D gene (6 bases). CDR3 length equals 19 residues. V lost 5 bases and J 1 base, leaving 26 bases between the germline ends. Germline CDR1 and CDR2: MNHEY and SMNVEV (reference sequence). Written as DNA, the CDR3 is TGTGCCAGCAGTGCCCAACGGTGGATACATACAGGGTCGAACACTGAAGCTTTCTTT. Translation gives CASSAQRWIHTGSNTEAFF.

This rearrangement joins TRBV19 to TRBJ1-5; D not certain. This CDR3 spans 13 amino acids. Trimming pared 8 bases from V and 4 bases from J, leaving 12 bases between. CDR1 is LNHDA and CDR2 is SQIVND in the germline V gene (reference sequence). The CDR3 here is CASVSGWNQPQHF. In DNA form, the CDR3 reads TGTGCCAGTGTTTCCGGGTGGAATCAGCCCCAGCATTTT.

The chain carries TRBV28 and TRBJ1-5, with D maybe TRBD1 (6 bases). Germline CDR1 is MDHEN and CDR2 is SYDVKM. The ends were cut back, 0 bases at V and 4 bases at J, with 16 bases in the middle. This CDR3 has 17 amino acids. CDR3 sequence reads: CASSLWDGTPRNQPQHF. The CDR3 nucleotides read TGTGCCAGCAGTTTATGGGACGGGACACCGAGAAATCAGCCCCAGCATTTT. The variable domain in full, completed from reference TRBV28 and TRBJ1-5, reads DVKVTQSSRYLVKRTGEKVFLECVQDMDHENMFWYRQDPGLGLRLIYFSYDVKMKEKGDIPEGYSVSREKKERFSLILESASTNQTSMYLCASSLWDGTPRNQPQHFGDGTRLSIL.

The chain has TRBV7-8 and TRBJ2-2, with D perhaps TRBD1 or TRBD2 (5 bases each). Germline-derived CDR1 and CDR2 are SGHVS and FQNEAQ. The CDR3 length is 15 residues. The ends were cut back, 2 bases at V and 2 bases at J, with 9 bases in the middle. The CDR3 DNA follows: TGTGCCAGCAGCTTAAGGGACCAAAACACCGGGGAGCTGTTTTTT. This codes for CASSLRDQNTGELFF.

This sequence joins TRBV19 and TRBJ1-5; D remains ambiguous. CDR3 length: 17 amino acids. Germline lookup yields CDR1 LNHDA and CDR2 SQIVND (reference sequence). V dropped 5 bases and J dropped 0 bases, with 17 bases sitting between them. In DNA form, the CDR3 reads TGTGCCAGTAGTCTCAATTTTGTGGCCGATAGCAATCAGCCCCAGCATTTT. This sequence encodes CASSLNFVADSNQPQHF.

Of note for this clone: A read error may produce the germline difference seen at one junction end. The chain is built from TRBV6-6 and TRBJ2-4; D may be TRBD2 (5 bases). Germline CDR1 and CDR2: MNHNY and SVGAGI (reference sequence). The CDR3 is 16 residues long. DNA of the CDR3: TGTGCCAGCAGTTACATAAGAGGAGCGGCCAAAAACATTCGGTACTTC. Its translation is CASSYIRGAAKNIRYF.

The chain has TRBV10-2 and TRBJ1-2, with 7 bases matching TRBD1. Looked up from germline, CDR1 is WSHSY and CDR2 is SAAADI. This CDR3 is built from 14 residues. The ends lost 6 bases at V and 2 bases at J; junction bases unmatched: 6. CDR3 DNA: TGCGCCAGCAGAGAGACAGGGACAAACTATGGCTACACCTTC. This codes for CASRETGTNYGYTF.